This T cell receptor (beta chain) was retrieved from a study of shared T cell receptors in the human thymus. Sequencing used immunoSEQ multiplex PCR; TCRdb keeps in-frame clones, though not all of them. The sample holds over 650,000 clones, around 87% seen once. The same specimen was also included in a second study, on human thymus T cells. Per that paper: Thymus tissue was removed during corrective cardiac surgery. As related research reported, thymic repertoires overlapped highly among unrelated individuals.

The sample consisted of thymocytes. This clonotype originated in a boy under two years old with a congenital heart defect.

The CDR3 region is CASSLRQGGEKLFF. For the CDR3, the DNA is TGTGCCAGCAGCTTACGGCAGGGTGGAGAAAAACTGTTTTTT. V is TRBV7-9 and J is TRBJ1-4, with a possible D match to TRBD1 (5 bases). Germline V gene data show CDR1 as SEHNR and CDR2 as FQNEAQ (reference sequence). The CDR3 is made up of 14 amino acids. Trimming took 2 bases from V and 8 from J, leaving 12 bases between them. Together with reference TRBV7-9 and TRBJ1-4, the CDR3 gives the full variable domain: DTGVSQNPRHKITKRGQNVTFRCDPISEHNRLYWYRQTLGQGPEFLTYFQNEAQLEKSRLLSDRFSAERPKGSFSTLEIQRTEQGDSAMYLCASSLRQGGEKLFFGSGTQLSVL.